This T cell receptor (beta chain) is drawn from a study of blood T cell repertoires in COVID-19. On the study more broadly: The samples span acute and convalescent COVID-19 from the United States, Italy and Spain.

As for this clone: Its ends do not fully match the called genes, so a read error is possible.

The CDR3 is 13 amino acids. Assay: immunoSEQ multiplex PCR; the TCRdb copy retains only in-frame clones and omits some. The sample includes some 220,000 clones, 83% of them seen just once. This receptor was obtained from a human donor in a cohort sampled during active COVID-19. What was sequenced was peripheral blood. The chain is built from TRBV12-3 or TRBV12-4 and TRBJ1-5; D is ambiguous. CDR3 loop: CASSFNSYQPQHF. The CDR3, as DNA: TGTGCCAGCAGTTTTAATAGCTATCAGCCCCAGCATTTT.